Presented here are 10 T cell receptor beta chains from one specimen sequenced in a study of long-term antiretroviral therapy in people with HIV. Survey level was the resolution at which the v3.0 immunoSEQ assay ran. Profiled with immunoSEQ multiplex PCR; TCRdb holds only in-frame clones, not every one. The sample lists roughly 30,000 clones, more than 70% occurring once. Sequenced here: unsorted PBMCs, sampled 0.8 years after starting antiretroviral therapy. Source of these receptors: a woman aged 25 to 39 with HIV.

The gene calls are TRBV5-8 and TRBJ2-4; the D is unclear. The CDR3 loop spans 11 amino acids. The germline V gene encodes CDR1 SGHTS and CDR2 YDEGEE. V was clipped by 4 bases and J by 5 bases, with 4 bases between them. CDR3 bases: TGTGCCAGCAGCCTCGAAAACATTCAGTACTTC. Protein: CASSLENIQYF.

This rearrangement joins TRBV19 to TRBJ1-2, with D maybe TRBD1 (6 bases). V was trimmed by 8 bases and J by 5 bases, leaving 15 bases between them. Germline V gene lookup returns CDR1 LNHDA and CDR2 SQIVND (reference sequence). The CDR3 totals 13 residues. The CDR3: CASGGQGLYGYTF. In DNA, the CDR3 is TGTGCCAGTGGGGGCCAGGGGTTGTATGGCTACACCTTC.

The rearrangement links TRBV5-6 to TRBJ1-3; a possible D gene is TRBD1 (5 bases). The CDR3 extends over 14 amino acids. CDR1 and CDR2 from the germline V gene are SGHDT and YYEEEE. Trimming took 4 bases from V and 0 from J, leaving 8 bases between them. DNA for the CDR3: TGTGCCAGCAGCGTGGGGGACTCTGGAAACACCATATATTTT. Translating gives CASSVGDSGNTIYF.

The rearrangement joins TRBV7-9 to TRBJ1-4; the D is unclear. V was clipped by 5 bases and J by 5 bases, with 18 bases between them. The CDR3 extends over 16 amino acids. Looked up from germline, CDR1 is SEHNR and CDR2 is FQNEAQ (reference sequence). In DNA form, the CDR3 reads TGTGCCAGCAGCCTAGGAAACGACATCTACAATGAAAAACTGTTTTTT. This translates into CASSLGNDIYNEKLFF.

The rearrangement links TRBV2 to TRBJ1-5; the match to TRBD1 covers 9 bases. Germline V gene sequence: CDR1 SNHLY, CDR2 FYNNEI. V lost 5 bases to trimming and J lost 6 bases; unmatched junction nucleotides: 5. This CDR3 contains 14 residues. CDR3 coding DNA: TGTGCCAGCAGTCCACAGGGGGCGCCTCAGCCCCAGCATTTT. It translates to CASSPQGAPQPQHF.

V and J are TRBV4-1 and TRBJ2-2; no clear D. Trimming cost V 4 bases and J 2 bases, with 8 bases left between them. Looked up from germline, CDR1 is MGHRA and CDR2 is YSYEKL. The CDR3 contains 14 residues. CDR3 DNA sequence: TGCGCCAGCAGCCCCTTCTTAAACACCGGGGAGCTGTTTTTT. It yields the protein CASSPFLNTGELFF.

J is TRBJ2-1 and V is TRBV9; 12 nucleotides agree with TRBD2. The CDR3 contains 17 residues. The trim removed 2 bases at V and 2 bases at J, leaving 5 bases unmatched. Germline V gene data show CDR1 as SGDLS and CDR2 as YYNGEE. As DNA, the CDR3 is TGTGCCAGCAGCGTTATAGCTAGCGGGGGGGCCTACAATGAGCAGTTCTTC. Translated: CASSVIASGGAYNEQFF. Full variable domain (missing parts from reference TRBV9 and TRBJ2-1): DSGVTQTPKHLITATGQRVTLRCSPRSGDLSVYWYQQSLDQGLQFLIQYYNGEERAKGNILERFSAQQFPDLHSELNLSSLELGDSALYFCASSVIASGGAYNEQFFGPGTRLTVL.

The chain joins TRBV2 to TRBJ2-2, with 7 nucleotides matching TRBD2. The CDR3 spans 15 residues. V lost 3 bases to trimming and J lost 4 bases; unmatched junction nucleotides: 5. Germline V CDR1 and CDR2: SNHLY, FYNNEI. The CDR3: CASSERASGTGELFF. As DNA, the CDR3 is TGTGCCAGCAGTGAGAGGGCTAGCGGCACCGGGGAGCTGTTTTTT.

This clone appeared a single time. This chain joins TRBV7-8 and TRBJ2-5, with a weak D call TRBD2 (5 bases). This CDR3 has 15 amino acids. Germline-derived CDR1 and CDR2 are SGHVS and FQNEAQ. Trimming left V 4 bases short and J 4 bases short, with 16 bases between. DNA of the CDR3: TGTGCCAGCAGCTCCCTGGGAGTCACAAGAGAGACCCAGTACTTC. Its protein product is CASSSLGVTRETQYF.

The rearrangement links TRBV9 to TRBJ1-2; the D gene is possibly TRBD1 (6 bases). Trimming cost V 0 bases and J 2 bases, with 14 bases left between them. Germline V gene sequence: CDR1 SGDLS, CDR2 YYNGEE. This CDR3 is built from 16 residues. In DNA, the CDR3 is TGTGCCAGCAGCGTAGCTGGGGGGGCATTGAACTATGGCTACACCTTC. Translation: CASSVAGGALNYGYTF.